This entry concerns a single TCR beta chain. This sample was included in a study of control samples from healthy donors and cancer patients. Produced via immunoSEQ multiplex PCR; TCRdb's table is partial and in-frame only. The top ten hold 9.5% to 15% of the sample, which has 55,000 to 65,000 clones, 87% seen once. The TCR was taken from a woman aged 60-75 years with lung cancer. Sequencing was carried out using PBMCs.

CDR3 coding DNA: TGTGCCAGCTCACAGGACAGACGTAGCTATGGCTACACCTTC. The encoded protein is CASSQDRRSYGYTF. This chain connects TRBV18 to TRBJ1-2, with a weak D call TRBD1 (6 bases). The CDR3 has 14 amino acids. Trimming pared 4 bases from V and 4 bases from J, leaving 13 bases between. Germline V gene lookup returns CDR1 KGHSH and CDR2 LQKENI.